These 6 T cell receptor beta chains were all obtained from the same sample, sequenced in a study of CD8+ T cells in alopecia areata. Treatment indicated: oral pan-JAK inhibitor, 5-10 mg twice daily. RNA was extracted and reverse transcribed into cDNA as the sequencing template. Data came from immunoSEQ multiplex PCR; TCRdb stores just in-frame clones and leaves some out. This table has 270,000 or so clones, 55% to 70% appearing once. Sequenced here: CD4+ T cells sorted from blood, sampled at week 24, from a patient treated with tofacitinib. Receptor source: a human donor with alopecia areata.

Here the CDR3 reads CATSRASGADTQYF. The CDR3 bases are TGTGCCACCAGCAGAGCTAGCGGGGCAGATACGCAGTATTTT. The V and J genes are TRBV15 and TRBJ2-3, with TRBD2 matching over 9 bases. The junction had 0 bases not matched to a gene; V was cut back by 1 base and J by 4 bases. The CDR3 loop spans 14 amino acids. Germline CDR1 is LNHNV and CDR2 is YYDKDF (reference sequence).

This chain joins TRBV7-2 and TRBJ2-7; D not certain. This CDR3 is built from 13 residues. Trimming removed 2 bases at V and 1 base at J, with 6 bases between. Per the germline V gene, CDR1 is SGHTA and CDR2 is FQGNSA. The CDR3 DNA is TGTGCCAGCAGCTTATGGGTTTCCTACGAGCAGTACTTC. Protein product: CASSLWVSYEQYF. Supplemented by reference TRBV7-2 and TRBJ2-7, the full variable domain reads GAGVSQSPSNKVTEKGKDVELRCDPISGHTALYWYRQSLGQGLEFLIYFQGNSAPDKSGLPSDRFSAERTGGSVSTLTIQRTQQEDSAVYLCASSLWVSYEQYFGPGTRLTVT.

In its sample, this clone was seen a few times. CDR3 sequence reads: CSVADSNQETQYF. Written as DNA, the CDR3 is TGCAGCGTTGCGGACAGCAACCAAGAGACCCAGTACTTC. This sequence joins TRBV29-1 and TRBJ2-5, with D perhaps matching TRBD1 (6 bases). V gave up 4 bases and J gave up 0 bases, with 9 bases separating them. Germline CDR1 is SQVTM and CDR2 is ANQGSEA. The CDR3 covers 13 residues.

CDR3 coding DNA: TGCGCCAGCAGCCAAGATAGGGGGGGGCCCCAAGAGACCCAGTACTTC. This gives the protein CASSQDRGGPQETQYF. V usage is TRBV4-1 and J usage is TRBJ2-5, with a possible D match to TRBD2 (7 bases). V gave up 0 bases and J gave up 1 base, with 12 bases separating them. This CDR3 has 16 residues. Germline lookup yields CDR1 MGHRA and CDR2 YSYEKL.

The chain recombines TRBV2 with TRBJ2-2; no firm D call. The germline CDR1 and CDR2 sequences are SNHLY and FYNNEI. Trimming left V 3 bases short and J 0 bases short, with 11 bases between. CDR3 length: 16 amino acids. CDR3 DNA: TGTGCCAGCAGTGAGGGTCGCATCTCGAACACCGGGGAGCTGTTTTTT. This sequence encodes CASSEGRISNTGELFF.

This clone showed up just a few times. This sequence joins TRBV28 and TRBJ2-7, with D maybe TRBD1 (5 bases). V lost 6 bases to trimming and J lost 0 bases, with 9 bases between them. Germline CDR1 is MDHEN and CDR2 is SYDVKM. This CDR3 has 13 amino acids. In DNA form, the CDR3 reads TGTGCCAGCAGATCACAGGCCTCCTACGAGCAGTACTTC. Its translation is CASRSQASYEQYF. The full variable domain, in which reference TRBV28 and TRBJ2-7 provide the parts outside the CDR3, is DVKVTQSSRYLVKRTGEKVFLECVQDMDHENMFWYRQDPGLGLRLIYFSYDVKMKEKGDIPEGYSVSREKKERFSLILESASTNQTSMYLCASRSQASYEQYFGPGTRLTVT.